This T cell receptor (beta chain) came from a study of response to subunit inactivated influenza vaccine. The V gene's germline CDR1 is LGHNT and CDR2 FRNRAP. This CDR3 has 14 amino acids. V was shortened by 10 bases and J by 8 bases, with 21 bases between the two germline ends. TCRdb fed the RT-PCR reads into MiXCR, producing one record per CDR3 protein. This table holds about 570,000 distinct CDR3 sequences, around 10% found once. These data were also reused for a study on T cells expressing NK-cell markers. That publication notes: 5'RACE template switching with UMIs generated TCR beta cDNA. All TCR beta repertoires analysed originated from sorted CD3+CD56+NKG2C+, CD3+CD56+NKG2C- and CD3+CD56-NKG2C+ T cells. Only alpha-beta TCR T cells were sorted in several experiments, using an anti-gamma-delta TCR antibody. Of CD8+ T cells, 1.0-7.0% belonged to dominant NKG2C+ clonotypes in six donors. A handful of donors likewise had their CD3+CD56-NKG2C+ fraction led by these clonotypes.

V is TRBV12-5 and J is TRBJ2-4; TRBD1 is a possible D gene (6 bases). This TCR came from a man over 45 who received an inactivated influenza vaccine. Sequenced material: PBMCs from blood, taken on the day of vaccination. The CDR3 bases are TGTGCTAAAGCCCGACAGGCTAGGTTGCACATTCAGTACTTC. Translation: CAKARQARLHIQYF.